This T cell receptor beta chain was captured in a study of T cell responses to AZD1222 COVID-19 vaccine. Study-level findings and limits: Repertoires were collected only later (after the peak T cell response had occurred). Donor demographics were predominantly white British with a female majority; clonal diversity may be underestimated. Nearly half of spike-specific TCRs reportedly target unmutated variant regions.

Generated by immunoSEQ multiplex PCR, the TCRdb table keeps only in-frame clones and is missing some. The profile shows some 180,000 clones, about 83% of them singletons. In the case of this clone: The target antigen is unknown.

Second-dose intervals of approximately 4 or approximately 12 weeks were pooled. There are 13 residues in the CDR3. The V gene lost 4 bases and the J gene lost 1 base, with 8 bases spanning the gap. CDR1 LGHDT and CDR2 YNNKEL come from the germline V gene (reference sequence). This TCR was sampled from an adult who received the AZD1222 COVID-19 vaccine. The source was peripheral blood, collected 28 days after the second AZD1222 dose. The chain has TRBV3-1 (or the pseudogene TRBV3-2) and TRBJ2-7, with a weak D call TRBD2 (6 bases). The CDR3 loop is CASSRGKSYEQYF. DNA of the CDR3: TGTGCCAGCAGCCGCGGGAAATCCTACGAGCAGTACTTC.